This TCR beta chain was documented in a study of CD8+CD57+ T cells in acquired aplastic anemia. TCR beta VDJ combinations and CDR3 sequences were profiled from genomic DNA. Using its own MiXCR run on the reads, TCRdb lists one record per CDR3 protein. The profile shows 200,000 or so distinct CDR3 sequences, about 64% of them singletons. The germline gives CDR1 MGHDK, CDR2 SYGVNS. The trim removed 5 bases at V and 2 bases at J, leaving 13 bases unmatched. The CDR3 loop spans 20 amino acids. The receptor's source is a human donor with severe aplastic anemia or a healthy control (not recorded which). Material: sorted CD4+, CD8+, or CD8+CD57+ T cells (not recorded which) from PBMCs. The rearrangement joins TRBV25-1 to TRBJ2-3, with TRBD2 identical over 16 bases. For the CDR3, the DNA is TGTGCCAGCAGTTACAGGGACACCGGGACTAGCGGGGGGGCCACAGATACGCAGTATTTT. Translating gives CASSYRDTGTSGGATDTQYF.